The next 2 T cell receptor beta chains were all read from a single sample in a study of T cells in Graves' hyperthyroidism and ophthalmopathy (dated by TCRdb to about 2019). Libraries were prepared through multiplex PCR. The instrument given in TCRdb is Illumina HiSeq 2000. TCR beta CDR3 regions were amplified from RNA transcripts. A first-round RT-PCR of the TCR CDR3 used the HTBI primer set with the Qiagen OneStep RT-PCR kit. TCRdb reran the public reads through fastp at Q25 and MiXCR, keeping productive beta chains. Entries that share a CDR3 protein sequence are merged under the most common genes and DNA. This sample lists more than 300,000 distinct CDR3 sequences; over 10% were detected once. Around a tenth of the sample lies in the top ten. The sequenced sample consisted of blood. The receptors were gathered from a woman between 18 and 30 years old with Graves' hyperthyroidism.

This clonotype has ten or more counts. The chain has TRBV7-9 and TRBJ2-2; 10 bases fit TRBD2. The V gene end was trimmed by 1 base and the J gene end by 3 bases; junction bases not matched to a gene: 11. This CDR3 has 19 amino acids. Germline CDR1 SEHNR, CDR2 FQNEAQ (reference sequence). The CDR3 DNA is TGTGCCAGCAGCTTAGGCACCCAAGCGGGAGGGCCTCACACCGGGGAGCTGTTTTTT. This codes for CASSLGTQAGGPHTGELFF.

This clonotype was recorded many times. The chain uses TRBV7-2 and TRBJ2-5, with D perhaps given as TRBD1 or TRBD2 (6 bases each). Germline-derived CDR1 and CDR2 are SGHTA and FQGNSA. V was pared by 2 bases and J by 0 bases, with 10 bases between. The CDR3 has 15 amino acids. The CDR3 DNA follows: TGTGCCAGCAGCTTACTGGGGGGCAACCAAGAGACCCAGTACTTC. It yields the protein CASSLLGGNQETQYF.